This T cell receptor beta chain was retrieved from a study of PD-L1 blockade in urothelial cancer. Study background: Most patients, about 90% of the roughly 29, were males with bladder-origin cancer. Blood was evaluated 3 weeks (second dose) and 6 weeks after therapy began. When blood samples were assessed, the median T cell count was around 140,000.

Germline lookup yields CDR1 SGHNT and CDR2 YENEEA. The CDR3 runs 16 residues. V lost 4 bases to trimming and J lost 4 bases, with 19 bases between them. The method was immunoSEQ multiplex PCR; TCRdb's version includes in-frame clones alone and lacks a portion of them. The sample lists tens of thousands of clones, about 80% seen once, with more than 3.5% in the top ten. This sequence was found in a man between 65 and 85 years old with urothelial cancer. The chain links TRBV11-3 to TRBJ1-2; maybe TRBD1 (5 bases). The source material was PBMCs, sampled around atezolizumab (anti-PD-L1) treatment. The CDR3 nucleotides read TGTGCCAGCAGCTCTGAGGGGAGGGGCAGCTCCTATGGCTACACCTTC. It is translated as CASSSEGRGSSYGYTF.